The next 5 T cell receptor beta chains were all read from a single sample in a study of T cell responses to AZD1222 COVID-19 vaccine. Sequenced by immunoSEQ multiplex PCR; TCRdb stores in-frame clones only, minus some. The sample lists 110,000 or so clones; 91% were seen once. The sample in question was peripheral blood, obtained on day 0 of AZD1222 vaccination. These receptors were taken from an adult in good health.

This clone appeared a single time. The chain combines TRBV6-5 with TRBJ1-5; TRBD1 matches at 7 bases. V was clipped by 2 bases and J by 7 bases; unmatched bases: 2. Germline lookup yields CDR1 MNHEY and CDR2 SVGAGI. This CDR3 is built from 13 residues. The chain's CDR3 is CASSYEQGQPQHF. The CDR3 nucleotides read TGTGCCAGCAGTTACGAACAGGGGCAGCCCCAGCATTTT.

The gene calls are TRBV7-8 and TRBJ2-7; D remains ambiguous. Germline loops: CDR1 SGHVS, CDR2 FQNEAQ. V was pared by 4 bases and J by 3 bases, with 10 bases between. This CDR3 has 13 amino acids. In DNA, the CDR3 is TGTGCCAGCAGCTCCCCGCCCGACTACGAGCAGTACTTC. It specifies CASSSPPDYEQYF.

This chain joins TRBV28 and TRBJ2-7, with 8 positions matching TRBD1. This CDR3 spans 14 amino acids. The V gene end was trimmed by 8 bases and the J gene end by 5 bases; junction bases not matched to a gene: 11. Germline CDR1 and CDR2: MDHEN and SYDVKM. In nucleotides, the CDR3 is TGTGCCAGCGTTCCGGGACAGGTGATTCACGAGCAGTACTTC. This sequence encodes CASVPGQVIHEQYF.

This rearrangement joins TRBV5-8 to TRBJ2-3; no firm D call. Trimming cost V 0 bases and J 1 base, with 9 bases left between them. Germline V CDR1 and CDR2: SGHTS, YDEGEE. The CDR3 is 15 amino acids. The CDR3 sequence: CASSLESSRTDTQYF. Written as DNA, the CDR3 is TGTGCCAGCAGCTTGGAATCGTCCCGCACAGATACGCAGTATTTT.

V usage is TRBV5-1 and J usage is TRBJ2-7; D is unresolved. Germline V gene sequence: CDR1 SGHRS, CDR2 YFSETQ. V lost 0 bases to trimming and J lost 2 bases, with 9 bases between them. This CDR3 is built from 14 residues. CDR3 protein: CASSLGGVPYEQYF. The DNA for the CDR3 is TGCGCCAGCAGCTTGGGCGGCGTACCCTACGAGCAGTACTTC. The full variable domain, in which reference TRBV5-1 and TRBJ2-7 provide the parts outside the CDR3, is KAGVTQTPRYLIKTRGQQVTLSCSPISGHRSVSWYQQTPGQGLQFLFEYFSETQRNKGNFPGRFSGRQFSNSRSEMNVSTLELGDSALYLCASSLGGVPYEQYFGPGTRLTVT.